The 20 T cell receptor beta chains below were found in one sample sequenced in a study of blood T cells in healthy people across ages. The authors ran a second PCR of about 6 to 12 cycles using a sample-barcoded 5' primer and a J-beta primer mix. TCRdb passed the 5' RACE reads through MiXCR, listing each CDR3 protein once. Here the sample spans about 1.7 million distinct CDR3 sequences, 28% being singletons. What was sequenced was blood. These receptors originate from a woman under 40 in good health.

This clonotype was seen more than once but under ten times. The rearrangement uses TRBV2 and TRBJ1-2; a weak D match, TRBD1 (6 bases). V gave up 6 bases and J gave up 8 bases, with 13 bases separating them. The germline V gene has CDR1 SNHLY and CDR2 FYNNEI. CDR3 size: 12 residues. CDR3 DNA: TGTGCCAGCAGACAGGGAACTGCGGGCTACACCTTC. It codes for CASRQGTAGYTF.

The chain combines TRBV29-1 with TRBJ2-7; D call uncertain. The CDR3 has 17 amino acids. V lost 0 bases to trimming and J lost 7 bases, with 25 bases between them. Germline CDR1 is SQVTM and CDR2 is ANQGSEA. The CDR3 DNA reads TGCAGCGTTGAAGAAATGTCGAGAGGCCCGGTTTACAATGAGCAGTACTTC. Its protein is CSVEEMSRGPVYNEQYF.

The rearrangement links TRBV20-1 to TRBJ1-4, with D possibly matching TRBD1 (6 bases). This CDR3 region has 13 residues. Germline V gene lookup returns CDR1 DFQATT and CDR2 SNEGSKA (reference sequence). With 6 bases removed from V and 3 bases from J, the gap between germline ends came to 11 bases. The DNA for the CDR3 is TGCAGTGCACGGGACAACTCTAATGAAAAACTGTTTTTT. Translated: CSARDNSNEKLFF.

The rearrangement links TRBV12-5 to TRBJ2-7; 11 bases align to TRBD2. The CDR3 is made up of 16 amino acids. Trimming removed 5 bases from V and 0 bases from J; junction bases left unmatched: 6. The V gene's germline CDR1 is LGHNT and CDR2 FRNRAP. The CDR3 loop is CASGTAGTSGSYEQYF. For the CDR3, the DNA is TGTGCTAGTGGTACCGCCGGGACTAGCGGCTCCTACGAGCAGTACTTC. The full variable domain, its missing parts supplied by reference TRBV12-5 and TRBJ2-7, is DARVTQTPRHKVTEMGQEVTMRCQPILGHNTVFWYRQTMMQGLELLAYFRNRAPLDDSGMPKDRFSAEMPDATLATLKIQPSEPRDSAVYFCASGTAGTSGSYEQYFGPGTRLTVT.

This clonotype was found many times. The rearrangement links TRBV18 to TRBJ1-6, with no clear D. The germline CDR1 and CDR2 sequences are KGHSH and LQKENI. V was shortened by 3 bases and J by 7 bases, with 16 bases between the two germline ends. The CDR3 contains 16 residues. For the CDR3, the DNA is TGTGCCAGCTCACCTTCTTCGCGATCTGGCAATTCACCCCTCCACTTT. This encodes CASSPSSRSGNSPLHF.

This sequence joins TRBV12-3 or TRBV12-4 and TRBJ2-4, with D maybe TRBD1 (5 bases). The CDR3 has 16 amino acids. The V end was cut by 0 bases, the J end by 0 bases, with 9 bases between. Here the CDR3 reads CASSLAGLLAKNIQYF. In DNA, the CDR3 is TGTGCCAGCAGTTTAGCGGGGCTACTAGCCAAAAACATTCAGTACTTC.

In regard to this clonotype: This may arise from a read error, as a much more abundant clone is one base away. The V gene is TRBV12-3 or TRBV12-4, the J gene TRBJ2-7, with TRBD2 matching 8 bases. This CDR3 region has 14 residues. The CDR3 DNA sequence: TGTGCCAGCAGTAATAGCGGGGCCCTCTACGAGCAGTGCTTC. The encoded protein is CASSNSGALYEQCF.

This clonotype was recorded a few times. This chain uses TRBV7-9 with TRBJ2-6, with D possibly being TRBD2 (5 bases). V was cut by 5 bases and J by 0 bases, with 14 bases left in between. The length of the CDR3 is 17 residues. Germline V gene sequence: CDR1 SEHNR, CDR2 FQNEAQ (reference sequence). CDR3 region: CASSGGLRASGANVLTF. In nucleotides, the CDR3 is TGTGCCAGCAGCGGTGGGCTGCGGGCCTCTGGGGCCAACGTCCTGACTTTC.

On this clonotype itself: This sequence may be a read error, since a much larger clone differs from it by one base. The J gene is TRBJ2-4, the V gene TRBV5-1; D gene unclear. V lost 7 bases and J 3 bases, leaving 11 bases between the germline ends. The length of the CDR3 is 13 residues. The V gene's germline CDR1 is SGHRS and CDR2 YFSETQ. CDR3 DNA: TGCGCCAGCGGCTACAGTTTCAAAAACATTCAGTACTTC. Translation gives CASGYSFKNIQYF. Variable domain in full (rest from reference TRBV5-1 and TRBJ2-4): KAGVTQTPRYLIKTRGQQVTLSCSPISGHRSVSWYQQTPGQGLQFLFEYFSETQRNKGNFPGRFSGRQFSNSRSEMNVSTLELGDSALYLCASGYSFKNIQYFGAGTRLSVL.

This clonotype was recorded a few times. This chain links TRBV29-1 with TRBJ2-5; 10 bases fit TRBD2. Germline lookup yields CDR1 SQVTM and CDR2 ANQGSEA. V trimming: 6 bases; J trimming: 5 bases; junction bases outside the gene matches: 6. The CDR3 consists of 13 residues. The CDR3 DNA sequence: TGCAGCGTCCGAGCGGGAGGGGGGGAGACCCAGTACTTC. Its translation is CSVRAGGGETQYF.

The gene calls are TRBV11-2 and TRBJ2-1, with 9 bases lining up with TRBD2. Germline loops: CDR1 SGHAT, CDR2 FQNNGV. The CDR3 sequence is 15 residues long. Trimming at V came to 5 bases and at J to 7 bases, leaving 9 bases not matched to a gene. CDR3 sequence: CASSRQGLAGNEQFF. CDR3 DNA: TGTGCCAGCAGCCGCCAGGGACTAGCAGGTAATGAGCAGTTCTTC.

The V and J genes are TRBV29-1 and TRBJ2-4; D call uncertain. This CDR3 region has 12 residues. V was clipped by 5 bases and J by 13 bases, with 18 bases between them. CDR1 SQVTM and CDR2 ANQGSEA come from the germline V gene. Written as DNA, the CDR3 is TGCAGCGTTCGCACTCATTACAATGAGCAGTACTTC. Encoded protein: CSVRTHYNEQYF.

At least ten counts were recorded for this clonotype. The CDR3 DNA is TGTGCCAGCAGCTTAGCACCCTCGAGCGCCTACGAGCAGTACTTC. Translation gives CASSLAPSSAYEQYF. J is TRBJ2-7 and V is TRBV7-2, with no clear D. The CDR3 loop spans 15 amino acids. CDR1 and CDR2 from the germline V gene are SGHTA and FQGNSA. V shed 0 bases and J shed 2 bases, with 11 bases lying between them.

The chain joins TRBV5-6 to TRBJ2-5; possibly TRBD2 for D (6 bases). CDR3 length equals 16 residues. V was cut by 6 bases and J by 11 bases, with 29 bases left in between. The germline gives CDR1 SGHDT, CDR2 YYEEEE. The CDR3 reads CASTMAGLTSYNEQYF. CDR3 DNA sequence: TGTGCCAGCACCATGGCGGGACTTACCTCCTACAATGAGCAGTACTTC.

The V and J genes are TRBV27 and TRBJ2-4; 8 bases align to TRBD1. Matching the DNA end better, TRBJ2-7 makes the J call doubtful. Germline loops: CDR1 MNHEY, CDR2 SMNVEV (reference sequence). CDR3 length equals 15 residues. CDR3 region: CASRSDQGAHYEQYF. The DNA of the CDR3 is TGTGCCAGCAGGTCGGATCAGGGGGCACACTACGAGCAGTACTTC.

This clonotype has only a few counts. This chain connects TRBV5-1 to TRBJ1-1; D gene ambiguous. Trimming removed 0 bases at V and 4 bases at J, with 10 bases between. This CDR3 spans 14 amino acids. The germline V gene has CDR1 SGHRS and CDR2 YFSETQ. This CDR3 reads CASSLEDGSTEAFF. The CDR3 DNA sequence: TGCGCCAGCAGCTTGGAGGACGGTAGCACTGAAGCTTTCTTT.

The chain couples TRBV12-3 or TRBV12-4 to TRBJ2-6; 7 nucleotides align to TRBD1. V lost 6 bases and J lost 0; bases outside the gene matches: 8. The CDR3 is 17 amino acids. In DNA form, the CDR3 reads TGTGCCAGCAGCCCAGGGGGACAACGCTCTGGGGCCAACGTCCTGACTTTC. It codes for CASSPGGQRSGANVLTF.

V is TRBV5-6 and J is TRBJ2-5; TRBD1 agrees at 9 bases. Germline CDR1 is SGHDT and CDR2 is YYEEEE. The trim removed 4 bases at V and 9 bases at J, leaving 13 bases unmatched. CDR3 size: 15 residues. The CDR3 bases are TGTGCCAGCAGCGCAGCCGGGACAGGGACTGAGGCCCAGTACTTC. This sequence encodes CASSAAGTGTEAQYF.

This clonotype has more than one count but fewer than ten. The chain carries TRBV6-1 and TRBJ1-2; a possible D gene is TRBD1 (6 bases). There are 14 residues in the CDR3. The V and J ends lost 5 bases and 5 bases respectively, with 15 bases between them. Germline-derived CDR1 and CDR2 are MNHNS and SASEGT. The CDR3 DNA is TGTGCCAGCAGTTTTTGGGGGCAAGGGTATGGCTACACCTTC. Its translation: CASSFWGQGYGYTF.

The table lists this clonotype with a few counts. CDR3 protein: CASSEQLLGGYTF. The CDR3 nucleotides are TGTGCCAGCAGTGAACAGCTCCTTGGGGGCTACACCTTC. This rearrangement joins TRBV2 to TRBJ1-2; no firm D call. Trimming stripped 2 bases from V and 8 bases from J, with 12 bases between. This CDR3 contains 13 residues. Germline V gene data show CDR1 as SNHLY and CDR2 as FYNNEI.